This TCR beta chain was recovered during a study of cytomegalovirus exposure and HLA in healthy donors. Regarding the study as a whole: Highly shared variants forming one cluster were likely a sequencing artifact.

Primers included in the PCR were 60 Vbeta and 13 Jbeta primers. Profiling relied on immunoSEQ multiplex PCR, and the TCRdb table lists in-frame clones only, not all of them. This sample lists under 200,000 clones; its ten largest clones have 6.5%. As for this clone: What it recognizes is unknown.

This receptor was taken from a man aged 25-45 years in good health and CMV-seronegative. The sequencing sample was made of PBMCs.

The CDR3 reads CASSQDQGAAYNEQFF. The CDR3 DNA is TGTGCCAGCAGCCAAGATCAGGGTGCAGCCTACAATGAGCAGTTCTTC. The gene calls are TRBV14 and TRBJ2-1, with D possibly TRBD1 on 5 matching bases. The CDR3 length is 16 residues. Germline V gene sequence: CDR1 SGHDN, CDR2 FVKESK. Trimming cost V 0 bases and J 2 bases, with 11 bases left between them. The complete variable domain, with remaining parts taken from reference TRBV14 and TRBJ2-1, reads EAGVTQFPSHSVIEKGQTVTLRCDPISGHDNLYWYRRVMGKEIKFLLHFVKESKQDESGMPNNRFLAERTGGTYSTLKVQPAELEDSGVYFCASSQDQGAAYNEQFFGPGTRLTVL.